The following is a TCR beta chain sequence with its context. With only one base between it and a far larger clone, this is likely a read error. Germline CDR1 MRHNA, CDR2 SNTAGT. The V end was cut by 0 bases, the J end by 6 bases, with 8 bases between. The CDR3 spans 14 residues. These data come from a study of shared clonotypes between healthy human individuals. Study-level information: The cohort had two women and a few men, ages 18 to 49.

Clones were sequenced by immunoSEQ multiplex PCR, and TCRdb holds only the in-frame ones, with some missing. The sample holds about 490,000 clones; roughly 85% are singletons and the top ten take approximately 12%. The receptor was derived from a woman aged 40 to 50 in good health. Some clones in this sample may be carry-over from other donors' samples. Sequencing was carried out using PBMCs. The chain has TRBV6-4 and TRBJ2-2; D is ambiguous. The CDR3 loop is CASSDSGHAGELFF. The CDR3 DNA reads as TGTGCCAGCAGTGACTCAGGTCACGCCGGGGAGCTGTTTTTT.